Shown below are 17 T cell receptor beta chains from a single sample sequenced in a study of early T cells in non-severe SARS-CoV-2 infection. TCRdb fed the 5' RACE reads into MiXCR, producing one record per CDR3 protein. This sample has around 84,000 distinct CDR3 sequences, with about 10% found just once. This sample comprised whole blood, obtained at baseline. Every receptor here comes from an adult who was a healthcare worker with PCR-confirmed SARS-CoV-2 infection or an uninfected control (not recorded which).

The chain carries TRBV12-3 or TRBV12-4 and TRBJ1-6; TRBD1 might be the D (5 bases). The V end was cut by 5 bases, the J end by 9 bases, with 17 bases between. CDR3 length: 15 residues. The CDR3 bases are TGTGCCAGCAGTCTTGAGGGGCGAATCCCTTCACCCCTCCACTTT. It is translated as CASSLEGRIPSPLHF.

This clonotype was detected only a few times. The J gene is TRBJ1-2, the V gene TRBV6-5, with D possibly being TRBD1 (6 bases). Trimming cost V 8 bases and J 4 bases, with 17 bases left between them. The CDR3 covers 14 residues. Germline CDR1 is MNHEY and CDR2 is SVGAGI. The CDR3 bases are TGTGCCAGCTGGGAGGCAGGGGATATCTATGGCTACACCTTC. It yields the protein CASWEAGDIYGYTF.

This clonotype has a count of ten or more. The gene calls are TRBV7-6 and TRBJ2-1, with TRBD1 matching 9 bases. The junction had 16 bases not matched to a gene; V was cut back by 4 bases and J by 6 bases. The CDR3 totals 18 residues. Per the germline V gene, CDR1 is SGHVS and CDR2 is FNYEAQ. The CDR3 loop reads CASSSLGGSRDRANEQFF. Here the CDR3 DNA reads TGTGCCAGCAGCTCATTAGGAGGGTCCCGGGACAGGGCCAATGAGCAGTTCTTC.

The count of this clonotype is one. One junction end does not reproduce the germline sequence, and a read error may be involved. V gene TRBV11-2 combines with J gene TRBJ2-1; D call uncertain. This CDR3 has 12 residues. Germline CDR1 SGHAT, CDR2 FQNNGV. The CDR3 sequence: CVSSLDPREQFF. CDR3 sequence (DNA): TGTGTCAGCAGCTTAGATCCTCGTGAGCAGTTCTTC.

This clonotype came up many times. V is TRBV20-1 and J is TRBJ2-1; TRBD2 aligns across 10 bases. The CDR3 consists of 14 residues. With 5 bases clipped from V and 9 bases from J, the junction kept 10 bases outside the gene matches. CDR1 is DFQATT, CDR2 SNEGSKA, per germline (reference sequence). The CDR3 is CSADTSGVYGEQFF. CDR3 DNA: TGCAGTGCTGATACTAGCGGGGTTTACGGTGAGCAGTTCTTC.

The chain couples TRBV18 to TRBJ1-2; the D is unclear. The V and J ends lost 5 bases and 1 base respectively, with 8 bases between them. CDR1 is KGHSH, CDR2 LQKENI, per germline. CDR3 length: 13 residues. The CDR3 reads CASSADFNYGYTF. CDR3 DNA: TGTGCCAGCTCAGCAGACTTTAACTATGGCTACACCTTC.

This clonotype appeared many times. The chain recombines TRBV6-6 with TRBJ2-1; D ambiguous. This CDR3 has 16 residues. Between the trimmed V and J ends, which lost 0 bases and 5 bases, there was a span of 14 bases. Germline V gene lookup returns CDR1 MNHNY and CDR2 SVGAGI (reference sequence). DNA for the CDR3: TGTGCCAGCAGTTACTCGAGTAGCTACCCTAACAATGAGCAGTTCTTC. The encoded protein is CASSYSSSYPNNEQFF.

This clonotype has more than one count but fewer than ten. This chain links TRBV18 with TRBJ2-7, with 7 bases aligning to TRBD1. The CDR3 is 15 amino acids. In germline, CDR1 is KGHSH, CDR2 LQKENI. V shed 2 bases and J 2 bases; nucleotides not matched to a gene: 6. The CDR3 reads CASSPAGTVPYEQYF. The CDR3 bases are TGTGCCAGCTCACCAGCTGGGACAGTTCCCTACGAGCAGTACTTC.

In its sample, this clonotype was seen many times. The chain employs TRBV5-1 and TRBJ1-2, with no clear D. The CDR3 length is 15 residues. V lost 4 bases and J lost 6, with 19 bases in between. CDR1 SGHRS and CDR2 YFSETQ come from the germline V gene. This CDR3 reads CASSPNAGKRNGYTF. CDR3 nucleotide sequence: TGCGCCAGCAGCCCAAACGCCGGGAAAAGGAATGGCTACACCTTC.

DNA of the CDR3: TGTGCCATCAGTGAGTTGGATTTCACAGATACGCAGTATTTT. This translates into CAISELDFTDTQYF. The rearrangement joins TRBV10-3 to TRBJ2-3; D gene ambiguous. CDR3 length: 14 residues. The ends were cut back, 1 base at V and 2 bases at J, with 7 bases in the middle. Germline V gene data show CDR1 as ENHRY and CDR2 as SYGVKD.

V usage is TRBV10-2 and J usage is TRBJ2-1, with 7 bases matching TRBD2. The J segment lost 6 bases and the V segment lost 1 base, leaving 6 bases of the junction unmatched. Germline V gene lookup returns CDR1 WSHSY and CDR2 SAAADI. The CDR3 has 15 residues. The CDR3 coding sequence is TGCGCCAGCAGTGAGTGGGGAGGGCCGAGCAATGAGCAGTTCTTC. This sequence encodes CASSEWGGPSNEQFF.

The rearrangement joins TRBV20-1 to TRBJ1-2; D may be TRBD1 (5 bases). The CDR3 is 13 residues long. Looked up from germline, CDR1 is DFQATT and CDR2 is SNEGSKA (reference sequence). Trimming shortened V by 1 base and J by 6 bases, and 12 bases separated the two germline ends. CDR3: CSARGGGSHGYTF. The CDR3, as DNA: TGCAGTGCTAGAGGGGGCGGATCCCATGGCTACACCTTC.

In this sample, this clonotype turned up many times. The chain joins TRBV19 to TRBJ2-5; the D call may be TRBD1 or TRBD2 (5 bases each). The CDR3 is made up of 13 amino acids. V was shortened by 5 bases and J by 4 bases, with 11 bases between the two germline ends. Germline loops: CDR1 LNHDA, CDR2 SQIVND (reference sequence). CDR3 bases: TGTGCCAGTAGTTACCAGGGACGAGAGACCCAGTACTTC. Translating it yields CASSYQGRETQYF.

The rearrangement uses TRBV6-2 or TRBV6-3 and TRBJ2-7, with 7 bases that match TRBD1. CDR3 length: 14 amino acids. Germline loops: CDR1 MNHEY, CDR2 SVGEGT. The V and J ends lost 7 bases and 6 bases, in that order; junction bases with no gene match: 12. CDR3: CASTSDRPPSEQYF. CDR3 nucleotide sequence: TGTGCCAGCACCTCGGACAGGCCCCCCAGCGAGCAGTACTTC.

This clonotype was detected a few times. The CDR3 region is CASSPDESSYNSPLHF. The CDR3 coding sequence is TGTGCCAGCTCACCAGACGAAAGCTCCTATAATTCACCCCTCCACTTT. The chain combines TRBV18 with TRBJ1-6; D unresolved. This CDR3 region has 16 residues. With 2 bases removed from V and 0 bases from J, the gap between germline ends came to 8 bases. In germline, CDR1 is KGHSH, CDR2 LQKENI.

This clonotype turned up a few times. J is TRBJ2-2 and V is TRBV28; 13 bases map to TRBD2. Germline CDR1 and CDR2: MDHEN and SYDVKM. The CDR3 is 18 amino acids. The V and J ends lost 5 bases and 0 bases, in that order; junction bases with no gene match: 6. The chain's CDR3 is CASSQLAGGFANTGELFF. In DNA form, the CDR3 reads TGTGCCAGCAGTCAACTAGCGGGAGGGTTCGCGAACACCGGGGAGCTGTTTTTT. Looking up the rest from reference TRBV28 and TRBJ2-2 gives the full variable domain: DVKVTQSSRYLVKRTGEKVFLECVQDMDHENMFWYRQDPGLGLRLIYFSYDVKMKEKGDIPEGYSVSREKKERFSLILESASTNQTSMYLCASSQLAGGFANTGELFFGEGSRLTVL.

This clonotype was observed many times. The rearrangement links TRBV11-2 to TRBJ1-2; possible D gene TRBD1, 5 bases. V shed 7 bases and J shed 2 bases, with 14 bases lying between them. The CDR3 contains 14 residues. Germline loops: CDR1 SGHAT, CDR2 FQNNGV. The CDR3 bases are TGTGCCAGCACCGGGGGAGGCTACAACTATGGCTACACCTTC. Translated, it gives CASTGGGYNYGYTF.